One TCR beta chain is described in this entry. Its antigen is undetermined. The data originate from a study of beta chain features in type 1 diabetes. Expressed TCRB transcripts were sequenced after all isolated RNA was converted to cDNA. The repertoire was sequenced with immunoSEQ multiplex PCR; TCRdb's copy has only in-frame clones and lacks some. The sample consists of 240,000 or so clones, roughly 21% of them appearing once. Sorted CD4+ subsets: naive, central memory, regulatory, stem cell-like memory (CD45RO/CCR7/CD25/CD127/CD95/CD27 panel). The CDR3 is 17 amino acids. V lost 0 bases, J lost 3 bases, and 9 bases stayed unmatched. Looked up from germline, CDR1 is SGHTA and CDR2 is FQGTGA. Study-wide points: TCRB CDR3s from Type 1 diabetes patients were moderately but significantly shorter in all four CD4+ subsets. A closer apparent resemblance between naive, central memory and Treg TCRB repertoires was seen in patients than in healthy donors.

The chain recombines TRBV7-3 with TRBJ2-3; 7 nucleotides match TRBD2. The sequenced sample consisted of naive CD4+ T cells from blood. This clonotype originated in a woman aged 40 to 49 with type 1 diabetes. CDR3: CASSLTSPGGGTDTQYF. The CDR3 DNA reads TGTGCCAGCAGCTTAACCAGCCCTGGCGGGGGTACAGATACGCAGTATTTT.